Given below is one TCR beta chain in context. CDR3 length: 13 amino acids. Germline V gives CDR1 SGHTA, CDR2 FQGTGA. Trimming took off 5 bases at V and 10 bases at J, with 12 bases between the two ends. This sample was taken from a study of blood T cell repertoires in COVID-19. Study background: Italy, Spain and the United States were the sources of the convalescent and acute COVID-19 samples. PBMCs, B-cell-depleted T cells, or T cells provided the cDNA or gDNA that made up the material.

Original processing notes: Amplified reference gene primers provided the basis for estimating nucleated cell counts. Sequencing was performed with immunoSEQ multiplex PCR; in TCRdb, only in-frame clones are kept and a portion is missing. V and J calls and clone size come straight from that table; D and trimming were deduced from the DNA. This table has roughly 120,000 clones, around 81% appearing once. This chain connects TRBV7-3 to TRBJ1-6, with TRBD1 as a possible D gene (5 bases). The clonotype was recovered from a man aged 65 to 79 with acute or convalescent COVID-19. Sequenced sample: peripheral blood. The CDR3 loop is CASSRRRDSPLHF. As DNA, the CDR3 is TGTGCCAGCAGCCGACGGAGGGACTCACCCCTCCACTTT.